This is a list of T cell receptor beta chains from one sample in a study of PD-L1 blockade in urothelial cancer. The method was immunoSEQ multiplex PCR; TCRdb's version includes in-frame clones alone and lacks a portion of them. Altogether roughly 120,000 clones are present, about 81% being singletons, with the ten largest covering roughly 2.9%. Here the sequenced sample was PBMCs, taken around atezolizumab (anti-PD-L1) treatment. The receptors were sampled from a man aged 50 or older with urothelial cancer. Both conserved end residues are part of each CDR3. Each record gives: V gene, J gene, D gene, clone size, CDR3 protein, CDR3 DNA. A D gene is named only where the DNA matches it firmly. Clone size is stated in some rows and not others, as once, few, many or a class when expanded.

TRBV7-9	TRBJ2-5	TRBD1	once	CASNRQGLETQYF	TGTGCCAGCAATAGACAGGGCCTGGAGACCCAGTACTTC
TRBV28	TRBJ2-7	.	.	CASRLSGRREQYF	TGTGCCAGCCGATTATCGGGTCGTCGCGAGCAGTACTTC
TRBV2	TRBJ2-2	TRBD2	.	CASRLSGGQLTFF	TGTGCCAGCAGACTTAGCGGGGGACAGCTCACGTTTTTT
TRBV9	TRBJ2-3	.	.	CASSIRPGHTSTDTQYF	TGTGCCAGCAGCATCCGACCGGGACACACTAGCACAGATACGCAGTATTTT
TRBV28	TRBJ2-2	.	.	CASTTPGGTGELFF	TGTGCCAGCACTACACCCGGAGGGACCGGGGAGCTGTTTTTT
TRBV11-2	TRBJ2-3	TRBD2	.	CASSPTRSGVTDTQYF	TGTGCCAGCAGCCCAACTCGTAGCGGGGTTACAGATACGCAGTATTTT
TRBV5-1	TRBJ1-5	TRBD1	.	CASSLGTGGNQPQHF	TGCGCCAGCAGCTTGGGGACAGGGGGAAATCAGCCCCAGCATTTT
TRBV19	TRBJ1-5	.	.	CASSGGGTGNQPQHF	TGTGCCAGTAGTGGGGGGGGGACGGGCAATCAGCCCCAGCATTTT
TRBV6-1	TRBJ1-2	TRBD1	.	CASSAFIQGADYGYTF	TGTGCCAGCAGTGCGTTTATACAGGGGGCGGACTATGGCTACACCTTC
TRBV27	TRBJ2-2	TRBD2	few	CASSSGRFHTGELFF	TGTGCCAGCAGTAGCGGGAGGTTCCACACCGGGGAGCTGTTTTTT
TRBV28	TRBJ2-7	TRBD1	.	CASSLSRGRYLYEQYF	TGTGCCAGCAGTTTATCCAGGGGGCGATATCTATACGAGCAGTACTTC
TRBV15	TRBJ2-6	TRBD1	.	CATRRGTGSGANVLTF	TGTGCCACCCGGCGGGGGACAGGGAGTGGGGCCAACGTCCTGACTTTC
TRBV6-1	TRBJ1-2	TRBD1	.	CASSGTGQRGAYYGYTF	TGTGCCAGCAGTGGGACAGGGCAAAGAGGAGCCTACTATGGCTACACCTTC
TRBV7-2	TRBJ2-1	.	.	CASSLGGLSYNEQFF	TGTGCCAGCAGCTTAGGAGGACTATCCTACAATGAGCAGTTCTTC
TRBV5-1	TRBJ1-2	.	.	CASSLQGTDGYTF	TGCGCCAGCAGCTTGCAGGGAACCGATGGCTACACCTTC
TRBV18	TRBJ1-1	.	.	CASSPGHDKGAFF	TGTGCCAGCTCACCGGGACACGATAAGGGAGCTTTCTTT
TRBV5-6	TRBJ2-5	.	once	CASTNRYGWGGETQYF	TGTGCCAGCACCAACCGATACGGGTGGGGAGGAGAGACCCAGTACTTC